Listed here are 30 T cell receptor beta chains from one sample, sequenced in a study of cytomegalovirus exposure and HLA in healthy donors. 13 Jbeta primers and 60 Vbeta primers were used for the PCR. Using immunoSEQ multiplex PCR, the repertoire was profiled, and TCRdb retains in-frame clones only, with some absent. Counted here are about 130,000 clones, 60% to 75% occurring once; the ten biggest clones make up over 1.5%. The sample consisted of PBMCs. The receptors derive from a human donor in good health.

The V call is TRBV5-6, the J call TRBJ2-7; 8 positions agree with TRBD1. Germline V lookup: CDR1 SGHDT, CDR2 YYEEEE. This CDR3 region has 15 residues. J was trimmed by 0 bases and V by 4 bases; bases with no gene match: 6. CDR3 loop: CASSLGQEPSYEQYF. Here the CDR3 DNA reads TGTGCCAGCAGCCTGGGACAGGAGCCCTCCTACGAGCAGTACTTC.

The chain is built from TRBV9 and TRBJ2-7, with 7 bases matching TRBD1. The CDR3 covers 13 residues. Germline V lookup: CDR1 SGDLS, CDR2 YYNGEE. V was clipped by 3 bases and J by 2 bases; unmatched bases: 2. CDR3 amino acids: CASSAGQPYEQYF. CDR3 DNA: TGTGCCAGCAGCGCGGGACAGCCCTACGAGCAGTACTTC.

The gene calls are TRBV5-1 and TRBJ2-3, with D uncertain. Germline-derived CDR1 and CDR2 are SGHRS and YFSETQ. This CDR3 comprises 15 residues. Trimming cost V 0 bases and J 1 base, with 9 bases left between them. In nucleotides, the CDR3 is TGCGCCAGCAGCTTGGCGTCTCCCGGCACAGATACGCAGTATTTT. Encoded protein: CASSLASPGTDTQYF.

The J gene is TRBJ1-2, the V gene TRBV19; D is unresolved. Germline lookup yields CDR1 LNHDA and CDR2 SQIVND (reference sequence). The V gene lost 4 bases and the J gene lost 1 base, with 4 bases spanning the gap. The CDR3 runs 12 residues. The CDR3 protein is CASSTLNYGYTF. The DNA of the CDR3 is TGTGCCAGTAGTACCCTTAACTATGGCTACACCTTC.

V usage is TRBV28 and J usage is TRBJ1-2; possibly TRBD1 for D (5 bases). Germline V CDR1 and CDR2: MDHEN, SYDVKM. The CDR3 has 13 residues. V lost 2 bases, J lost 6 bases, and 10 bases lay in between. CDR3 nucleotide sequence: TGTGCCAGCAGTTTAGCAGGGTCCAATGGCTACACCTTC. It yields the protein CASSLAGSNGYTF.

This clone was seen more than once but under ten times. V usage is TRBV19 and J usage is TRBJ1-4; TRBD1 matches 7 bases. J was trimmed by 5 bases and V by 4 bases; bases with no gene match: 7. The germline V gene has CDR1 LNHDA and CDR2 SQIVND (reference sequence). CDR3 length: 15 amino acids. The CDR3 loop reads CASSTKGARNEKLFF. For the CDR3, the DNA is TGTGCCAGTAGTACGAAGGGGGCTCGGAATGAAAAACTGTTTTTT.

This chain uses TRBV19 with TRBJ2-3, with a tentative D call TRBD1 (5 bases). The germline V gene has CDR1 LNHDA and CDR2 SQIVND (reference sequence). The germline V and J ends were trimmed by 2 bases and 4 bases, with 10 bases remaining between them. The CDR3 has 14 residues. The CDR3 DNA sequence: TGTGCCAGTAGTATAACCCAGGGCCCAGATACGCAGTATTTT. Translation: CASSITQGPDTQYF.

This chain uses TRBV28 with TRBJ2-7; D perhaps matches TRBD2 (5 bases). The germline CDR1 and CDR2 sequences are MDHEN and SYDVKM. This CDR3 has 17 residues. V was pared by 0 bases and J by 3 bases, with 18 bases between. CDR3: CASSLCPSRRPDYEQYF. CDR3 in DNA: TGTGCCAGCAGTTTATGCCCTAGCAGGAGGCCCGACTACGAGCAGTACTTC.

This chain joins TRBV28 and TRBJ1-1; 10 bases match TRBD1. The ends lost 6 bases at V and 5 bases at J; junction bases unmatched: 6. Germline CDR1 reads MDHEN; CDR2 reads SYDVKM. The CDR3 runs to 14 residues. The CDR3 protein is CASRSGTGVTEAFF. The CDR3 DNA follows: TGTGCCAGCAGATCCGGGACAGGGGTAACTGAAGCTTTCTTT.

CDR3 coding DNA: TGCGCCAGCAGCTTGGGGGACACACAGGGTGAAAAACTGTTTTTT. As protein: CASSLGDTQGEKLFF. The rearrangement uses TRBV5-1 and TRBJ1-4; TRBD1 might be the D (6 bases). V dropped 0 bases and J dropped 7 bases, with 13 bases sitting between them. The CDR3 loop spans 15 amino acids. Germline CDR1 SGHRS, CDR2 YFSETQ. The full variable domain, with the rest looked up from reference TRBV5-1 and TRBJ1-4, is KAGVTQTPRYLIKTRGQQVTLSCSPISGHRSVSWYQQTPGQGLQFLFEYFSETQRNKGNFPGRFSGRQFSNSRSEMNVSTLELGDSALYLCASSLGDTQGEKLFFGSGTQLSVL.

The V gene is TRBV7-2, the J gene TRBJ2-7; D perhaps matches TRBD1 (6 bases). V gave up 4 bases and J gave up 4 bases, with 17 bases separating them. This CDR3 region has 15 residues. CDR1 is SGHTA, CDR2 FQGNSA, per germline. The CDR3 region has the DNA TGTGCCAGCAGCTCCAGGGGCCGGAAAGCTTACGAGCAGTACTTC. Its translation: CASSSRGRKAYEQYF.

This clone has a handful of counts. J is TRBJ1-5 and V is TRBV27, with D possibly matching TRBD1 (5 bases). The ends were cut back, 4 bases at V and 3 bases at J, with 10 bases in the middle. Per the germline V gene, CDR1 is MNHEY and CDR2 is SMNVEV (reference sequence). This CDR3 has 14 amino acids. CDR3 protein: CASSSTGINQPQHF. The CDR3 bases are TGTGCCAGCAGTTCCACAGGCATCAATCAGCCCCAGCATTTT.

V and J are TRBV19 and TRBJ2-6, with D possibly being TRBD1 (5 bases). The CDR3 length is 18 residues. V dropped 7 bases and J dropped 0 bases, with 19 bases sitting between them. Germline CDR1 LNHDA, CDR2 SQIVND (reference sequence). The chain's CDR3 is CASTGLWGSNSGANVLTF. The CDR3 DNA reads as TGTGCCAGTACCGGCTTGTGGGGCAGCAACTCTGGGGCCAACGTCCTGACTTTC.

The gene calls are TRBV4-1 and TRBJ1-1, with 10 bases lining up with TRBD1. From germline, CDR1 is MGHRA and CDR2 YSYEKL. The ends lost 0 bases at V and 4 bases at J; junction bases unmatched: 5. CDR3 size: 16 residues. The CDR3 coding sequence is TGCGCCAGCAGCCAAGACCCGACAGGGGGCGGCACTGAAGCTTTCTTT. This codes for CASSQDPTGGGTEAFF.

Here the CDR3 DNA reads TGTGCCAGCAGCTGGAGGACTAGCGGGAGGGCCATCTACGAGCAGTACTTC. Translation gives CASSWRTSGRAIYEQYF. The J gene is TRBJ2-7, the V gene TRBV7-2; 15 nucleotides agree with TRBD2. The V gene end was trimmed by 4 bases and the J gene end by 3 bases; junction bases not matched to a gene: 7. Germline V gives CDR1 SGHTA, CDR2 FQGNSA. This CDR3 spans 17 amino acids.

The gene calls are TRBV7-9 and TRBJ2-5; 7 bases match TRBD1. The CDR3 has 16 residues. Trimming cost V 5 bases and J 5 bases; bases outside gene matches: 14. Germline V gene data show CDR1 as SEHNR and CDR2 as FQNEAQ (reference sequence). CDR3 nucleotides: TGTGCCAGCAGCCTAACGGGGACAGATCTTCCGGAGACCCAGTACTTC. Translation gives CASSLTGTDLPETQYF.

This clone was picked up a small number of times. The gene calls are TRBV18 and TRBJ2-7; D gene ambiguous. V lost 3 bases and J 3 bases, leaving 6 bases between the germline ends. Germline CDR1 and CDR2: KGHSH and LQKENI. The CDR3 extends over 12 amino acids. The CDR3 DNA follows: TGTGCCAGCTCACCGAGTAACTACGAGCAGTACTTC. This codes for CASSPSNYEQYF.

V usage is TRBV4-2 and J usage is TRBJ2-1; 7 bases line up with TRBD2. V lost 0 bases to trimming and J lost 4 bases; unmatched junction nucleotides: 3. Per germline, CDR1 LGHNA and CDR2 YNFKEQ. The CDR3 is made up of 15 amino acids. The CDR3 loop is CASSQELAIYNEQFF. In nucleotides, the CDR3 is TGTGCCAGCAGCCAAGAACTAGCGATTTACAATGAGCAGTTCTTC.

V usage is TRBV7-2 and J usage is TRBJ2-5, with a tentative D call TRBD1 (5 bases). This CDR3 spans 15 amino acids. Looked up from germline, CDR1 is SGHTA and CDR2 is FQGNSA. V was trimmed by 1 base and J by 5 bases, leaving 14 bases between them. This CDR3 reads CASSLEVGRAETQYF. The CDR3, as DNA: TGTGCCAGCAGCTTAGAGGTCGGCAGGGCTGAGACCCAGTACTTC.

This clone showed up just a few times. This chain links TRBV19 with TRBJ2-1, with 9 bases that match TRBD2. Losses at the gene ends were 7 bases for V and 6 bases for J; bases not matched to a gene: 7. In germline, CDR1 is LNHDA, CDR2 SQIVND (reference sequence). This CDR3 spans 14 amino acids. CDR3 nucleotide sequence: TGTGCCAGTACGGGCGGGAGGGCCCTCAATGAGCAGTTCTTC. Protein: CASTGGRALNEQFF.

The chain joins TRBV2 to TRBJ2-3; TRBD2 matches 12 bases. This CDR3 comprises 15 residues. Per the germline V gene, CDR1 is SNHLY and CDR2 is FYNNEI. V shed 6 bases and J 3 bases; nucleotides not matched to a gene: 4. In DNA, the CDR3 is TGTGCCAGCAGGTGGACTAGCGGGGCGACAGATACGCAGTATTTT. Protein product: CASRWTSGATDTQYF.

This clone was observed a few times. CDR3: CSASDSDGYTF. CDR3 DNA sequence: TGCAGTGCTAGTGACAGCGATGGCTACACCTTC. This chain connects TRBV20-1 to TRBJ1-2; D may be TRBD1 (5 bases). Germline V gene data show CDR1 as DFQATT and CDR2 as SNEGSKA (reference sequence). This CDR3 comprises 11 residues. V dropped 3 bases and J dropped 6 bases, with 8 bases sitting between them.

V usage is TRBV19 and J usage is TRBJ2-4; D unclear. The CDR3 is made up of 15 amino acids. The V and J ends lost 3 bases and 0 bases respectively, with 9 bases between them. The germline V gene encodes CDR1 LNHDA and CDR2 SQIVND (reference sequence). As DNA, the CDR3 is TGTGCCAGTAGTATTCCAGATATAGCCAAAAACATTCAGTACTTC. It specifies CASSIPDIAKNIQYF.

The CDR3 coding sequence is TGCAGCGTTGCGGTAATGACGGCGGAAGACACCGGGGAGCTGTTTTTT. It encodes CSVAVMTAEDTGELFF. The chain combines TRBV29-1 with TRBJ2-2; D unclear. V was cut by 4 bases and J by 3 bases, with 18 bases left in between. The CDR3 spans 16 residues. CDR1 is SQVTM and CDR2 is ANQGSEA in the germline V gene.

The rearrangement links TRBV10-3 to TRBJ2-3; TRBD1 matches 8 bases. J was trimmed by 6 bases and V by 4 bases; bases with no gene match: 18. The CDR3 covers 18 residues. Germline loops: CDR1 ENHRY, CDR2 SYGVKD. The CDR3: CAISANFGTGGDTDTQYF. The CDR3 DNA sequence: TGTGCCATCAGTGCAAATTTTGGGACAGGTGGGGATACGGATACGCAGTATTTT.

Concerning this clone: Other nucleotide sequences in the sample specify the same CDR3. The chain links TRBV18 to TRBJ1-2; TRBD1 is a possible D gene (5 bases). The CDR3 sequence is 14 residues long. CDR1 and CDR2 from the germline V gene are KGHSH and LQKENI. V lost 5 bases, J lost 2 bases, and 12 bases lay in between. Here the CDR3 DNA reads TGTGCCAGCTCAGGGGCCAAGGGGAACTATGGCTACACCTTC. This sequence encodes CASSGAKGNYGYTF.

The chain employs TRBV5-1 and TRBJ2-7, with TRBD1 identical over 7 bases. The CDR3 is 15 residues long. Germline CDR1 reads SGHRS; CDR2 reads YFSETQ. V shed 4 bases and J 3 bases; nucleotides not matched to a gene: 10. The CDR3: CASSQQPGQIYEQYF. CDR3 sequence (DNA): TGCGCCAGCAGCCAACAACCGGGACAGATCTACGAGCAGTACTTC.

The CDR3 DNA reads as TGTGCCAGCAGCTCCTTGCGGGGATCCTACGAGCAGTACTTC. The encoded protein is CASSSLRGSYEQYF. The rearrangement links TRBV11-2 to TRBJ2-7; D possibly corresponds to TRBD2 (6 bases). Germline CDR1 SGHAT, CDR2 FQNNGV. CDR3 length equals 14 residues. Trimming shortened V by 4 bases and J by 1 base, and 11 bases separated the two germline ends. Based on the CDR3 plus reference TRBV11-2 and TRBJ2-7, the full variable domain is EAGVAQSPRYKIIEKRQSVAFWCNPISGHATLYWYQQILGQGPKLLIQFQNNGVVDDSQLPKDRFSAERLKGVDSTLKIQPAKLEDSAVYLCASSSLRGSYEQYFGPGTRLTVT.

The rearrangement uses TRBV29-1 and TRBJ1-2; D is undetermined. The CDR3 covers 10 residues. Germline lookup yields CDR1 SQVTM and CDR2 ANQGSEA. Trimming removed 1 base from V and 10 bases from J, with 7 bases in between. The CDR3 reads CSVEGPHYTF. The CDR3 region has the DNA TGCAGCGTTGAAGGGCCCCACTACACCTTC.

This clone was detected a few times. The J gene is TRBJ2-4, the V gene TRBV28; D is possibly TRBD2 (7 bases). Trimming shortened V by 6 bases and J by 7 bases, and 16 bases separated the two germline ends. Germline CDR1 and CDR2: MDHEN and SYDVKM. The CDR3 extends over 14 amino acids. The CDR3 nucleotides read TGTGCCAGCAGCCTTGGGGGGGGCGACAACATTCAGTACTTC. This sequence encodes CASSLGGGDNIQYF.